The 4 T cell receptor beta chains listed next were all sequenced from one sample in a study of identical twins (dated by TCRdb to 2016 to 2017). The protocol used for the library was 5' RACE. The run used an Illumina HiSeq 2000. Using fastp at Q25 and MiXCR, TCRdb reprocessed the public reads and kept productive beta chains. When rows share a CDR3 protein, they turn into one entry using the most common DNA and genes. The sample has around 960,000 distinct CDR3 sequences on record, more than 9% of them singletons. Around 1.5% of the sample goes to the ten largest clones. This sample also appeared in a second study, on yellow fever vaccine responses in identical twins.

The sequencing sample was made of PBMCs. The receptors here all came from a woman in her late teens or twenties in good health.

The chain is built from TRBV24-1 and TRBJ2-7; perhaps TRBD2 as D (6 bases). Per germline, CDR1 KGHDR and CDR2 SFDVKD. This CDR3 is 16 amino acids long. The germline V and J ends were trimmed by 4 bases and 0 bases, with 15 bases remaining between them. The CDR3 region is CATSEGGTRSSYEQYF. Written as DNA, the CDR3 is TGTGCCACCAGTGAGGGCGGGACTCGGAGCTCCTACGAGCAGTACTTC.

The J gene is TRBJ1-1, the V gene TRBV5-1; maybe TRBD1 (6 bases). The germline V gene has CDR1 SGHRS and CDR2 YFSETQ. V was clipped by 5 bases and J by 0 bases, with 11 bases between them. CDR3 length equals 14 residues. The CDR3 sequence: CASRRGDLNTEAFF. The DNA for the CDR3 is TGCGCCAGCAGAAGGGGGGACTTGAACACTGAAGCTTTCTTT.

The chain employs TRBV5-1 and TRBJ1-1; D perhaps matches TRBD1 (6 bases). Germline V lookup: CDR1 SGHRS, CDR2 YFSETQ. The CDR3 has 15 amino acids. The V gene lost 0 bases and the J gene lost 6 bases, with 15 bases spanning the gap. The CDR3 coding sequence is TGCGCCAGCAGCTTGGCGGGCAGGGGATGGGCTGAAGCTTTCTTT. Its translation is CASSLAGRGWAEAFF.

The J gene is TRBJ2-1, the V gene TRBV29-1, with 9 bases fitting TRBD1. V lost 7 bases and J lost 13; bases outside the gene matches: 5. Looked up from germline, CDR1 is SQVTM and CDR2 is ANQGSEA. This CDR3 has 10 residues. DNA for the CDR3: TGCAGCGCCGGGACAGGGTTACAGTTCTTC. It specifies CSAGTGLQFF.